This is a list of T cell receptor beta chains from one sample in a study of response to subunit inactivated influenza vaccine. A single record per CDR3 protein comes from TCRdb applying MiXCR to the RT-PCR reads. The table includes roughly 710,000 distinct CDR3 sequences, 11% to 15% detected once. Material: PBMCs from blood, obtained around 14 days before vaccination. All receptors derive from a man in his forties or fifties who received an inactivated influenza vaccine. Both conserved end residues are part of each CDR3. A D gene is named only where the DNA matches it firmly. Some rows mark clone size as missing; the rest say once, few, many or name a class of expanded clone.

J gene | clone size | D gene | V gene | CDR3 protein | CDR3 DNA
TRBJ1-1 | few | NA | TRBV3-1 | CATQTASNTEAFF | TGTGCCACCCAAACGGCCTCGAACACTGAAGCTTTCTTT
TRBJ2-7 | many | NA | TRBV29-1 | CSVEDVGGQSPYEQYF | TGCAGCGTTGAAGATGTCGGGGGGCAATCCCCCTACGAGCAGTACTTC
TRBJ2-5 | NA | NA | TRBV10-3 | CAISESVGIETQYF | TGTGCCATCAGTGAGTCAGTAGGGATTGAGACCCAGTACTTC
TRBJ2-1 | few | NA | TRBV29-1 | CSARRTDYNEQFF | TGCAGCGCCCGTAGGACAGATTACAATGAGCAGTTCTTC
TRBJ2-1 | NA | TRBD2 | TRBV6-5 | CASSYGTSGRTPSYNEQFF | TGTGCCAGCAGTTACGGGACTAGCGGGAGGACCCCTTCCTACAATGAGCAGTTCTTC
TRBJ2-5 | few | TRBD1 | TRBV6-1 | CASSENRGRETQYF | TGTGCCAGCAGCGAGAACAGGGGGCGAGAGACCCAGTATTTC
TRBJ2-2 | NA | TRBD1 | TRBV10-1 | CASSEGTGRTGELFF | TGCGCCAGCAGTGAGGGGACAGGGAGGACCGGGGAGCTGTTTTTT
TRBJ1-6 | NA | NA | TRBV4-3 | CASSQGWTLWPLHF | TGCGCCAGCAGCCAAGGTTGGACTCTCTGGCCCCTCCACTTT
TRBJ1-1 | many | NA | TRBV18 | CASSQGQNTEAFF | TGTGCCAGCAGCCAAGGACAGAACACTGAAGCTTTCTTT
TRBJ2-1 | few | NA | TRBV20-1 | CSARDSWSLGQFF | TGCAGTGCTAGAGATTCCTGGTCCCTCGGGCAGTTCTTC